This T cell receptor (beta chain) was captured in a study of shared clonotypes between healthy human individuals. Only in-frame clones appear in the TCRdb table, and some are missing; sequencing was by immunoSEQ multiplex PCR. Of 600,000 to 700,000 clones listed, 60% to 75% are singletons. CDR1 SGHRS and CDR2 YFSETQ come from the germline V gene. V was trimmed by 4 bases and J by 1 base, leaving 9 bases between them. The CDR3 runs 13 residues. V usage is TRBV5-1 and J usage is TRBJ2-7, with D unresolved. The sample consisted of memory CD4+ T cells sorted from blood. Described subset: CD45RA-negative fraction. The receptor comes from a woman aged 30 to 39 in good health. The CDR3 bases are TGCGCCAGCAGCCGTCCCGGTTCCTACGAGCAGTACTTC. It yields the protein CASSRPGSYEQYF.